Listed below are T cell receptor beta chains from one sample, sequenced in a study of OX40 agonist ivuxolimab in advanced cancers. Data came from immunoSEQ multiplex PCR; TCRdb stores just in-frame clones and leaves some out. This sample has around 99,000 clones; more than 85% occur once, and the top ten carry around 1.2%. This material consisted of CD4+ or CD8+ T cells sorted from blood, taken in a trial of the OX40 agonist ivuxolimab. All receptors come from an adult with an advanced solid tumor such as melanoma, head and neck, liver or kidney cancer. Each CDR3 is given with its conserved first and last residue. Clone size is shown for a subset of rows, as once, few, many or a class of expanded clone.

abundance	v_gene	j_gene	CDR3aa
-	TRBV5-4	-	CASSLGGRADSYEQYF
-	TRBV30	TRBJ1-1	CAWNKRGSNPLNTEAFF
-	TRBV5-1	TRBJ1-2	CASSPGGSSLFGDYGYTF
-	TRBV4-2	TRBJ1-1	CASSQEPGGTPGNTEAFF
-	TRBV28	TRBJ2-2	CASSGAGGRNTGELFF
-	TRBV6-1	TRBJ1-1	CASSTGDSNTEAFF
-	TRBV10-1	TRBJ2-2	CASSGRTAGELFF
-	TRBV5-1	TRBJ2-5	CASSSGTSVETQYF
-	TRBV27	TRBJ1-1	CASSPRGTEAFF
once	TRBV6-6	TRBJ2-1	CASSYPPGGSSNEQFF
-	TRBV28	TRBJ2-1	CASSLPSGSPFSYNEQFF
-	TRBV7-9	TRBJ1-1	CASSPRTFFEAFF
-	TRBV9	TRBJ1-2	CASSVGHLLSF
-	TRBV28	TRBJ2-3	CASSLTGTSGTDTQYF
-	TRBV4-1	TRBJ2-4	CASSPLAGGPAKNIQYF
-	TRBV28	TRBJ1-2	CASSPGQINYGYTF
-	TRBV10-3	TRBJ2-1	CAIGRRETYNEQFF
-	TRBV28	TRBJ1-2	CASSLRQGNTHGYTF
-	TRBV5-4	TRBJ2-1	CASSPSGTYNEQFF
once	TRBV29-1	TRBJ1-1	CSVPIRQGNTEAFF
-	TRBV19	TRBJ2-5	CASSIAGGPQETQYF
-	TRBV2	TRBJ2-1	CASTEGGGYNEQFF
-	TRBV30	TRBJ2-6	CAWSPMSTASGANVLTF
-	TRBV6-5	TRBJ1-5	CASSYGTGGNQPQHF